A single sample gave rise to the 18 T cell receptor beta chains below, sequenced in a study of radiation and T cells in renal cell carcinoma. Assay: immunoSEQ multiplex PCR; the TCRdb copy retains only in-frame clones and omits some. The table records about 130,000 clones, 88% of them present only once. Regarding time point: baseline pretreatment blood. Documented treatment: 15 Gy SBRT to primary tumor, nephrectomy 4 weeks later. Material: blood, obtained from a patient whose treatment included radiotherapy and nephrectomy. The source is a woman in her forties or fifties with renal cell carcinoma.

The chain couples TRBV2 to TRBJ2-5; 7 bases line up with TRBD2. The CDR3 spans 15 residues. After removal of 2 bases from V and 2 bases from J, the junction contained 5 bases not matched to a gene. Per the germline V gene, CDR1 is SNHLY and CDR2 is FYNNEI. The CDR3 nucleotides are TGTGCCAGCAGTGAAAAGAGGACTAGACAAGAGACCCAGTACTTC. Translating it yields CASSEKRTRQETQYF.

The rearrangement uses TRBV6-1 and TRBJ2-7, with 9 positions matching TRBD1. The V segment lost 8 bases and the J segment 4 bases; nucleotides outside the gene matches: 3. CDR1 is MNHNS, CDR2 SASEGT, per germline. The CDR3 is 12 amino acids. The CDR3 sequence: CASGGQGYEQYF. The CDR3 nucleotides are TGTGCCAGCGGGGGACAGGGTTACGAGCAGTACTTC.

This clone was seen only once. The rearrangement uses TRBV5-1 and TRBJ2-3, with TRBD1 as a possible D gene (7 bases). This CDR3 has 15 residues. The V gene lost 4 bases and the J gene lost 5 bases, with 17 bases spanning the gap. Germline V gene sequence: CDR1 SGHRS, CDR2 YFSETQ. In nucleotides, the CDR3 is TGCGCCAGCAGCCGGAGGTTCCAGGGGGGAGATACGCAGTATTTT. This translates into CASSRRFQGGDTQYF.

The chain links TRBV5-8 to TRBJ2-5; TRBD1 aligns across 10 bases. This CDR3 is built from 15 residues. Trimming removed 4 bases from V and 1 base from J; junction bases left unmatched: 4. Germline V gene sequence: CDR1 SGHTS, CDR2 YDEGEE. The CDR3 spells CASSSWTGGQETQYF. The DNA of the CDR3 is TGTGCCAGCAGCAGCTGGACAGGGGGCCAAGAGACCCAGTACTTC.

This clone was detected once. The chain has TRBV6-1 and TRBJ1-2; 7 positions match TRBD1. The CDR3 loop spans 14 amino acids. Germline assignment: CDR1 MNHNS and CDR2 SASEGT. V dropped 1 base and J dropped 4; count of bases not matched to a gene: 3. The CDR3 coding sequence is TGTGCCAGCAGTGAAGGGACAGGCCGCTATGGCTACACCTTC. This encodes CASSEGTGRYGYTF.

The chain joins TRBV18 to TRBJ1-5; D gene ambiguous. Germline values: CDR1 KGHSH, CDR2 LQKENI. With 2 bases removed from V and 5 bases from J, the gap between germline ends came to 7 bases. There are 13 residues in the CDR3. The CDR3 region is CASSPERDQPQHF. Written as DNA, the CDR3 is TGTGCCAGCTCACCAGAGAGAGATCAGCCCCAGCATTTT.

The chain couples TRBV4-3 to TRBJ1-5; D is uncertain. Germline V gene data show CDR1 as LGHNA and CDR2 as YSLEER. With 0 bases removed from V and 2 bases from J, the gap between germline ends came to 8 bases. The CDR3 sequence is 15 residues long. The CDR3 region is CASSQDRAGNQPQHF. The CDR3 DNA follows: TGCGCCAGCAGCCAAGATAGGGCTGGCAATCAGCCCCAGCATTTT.

This clone was found once. The gene calls are TRBV4-2 and TRBJ2-3; the match to TRBD2 covers 11 bases. V gave up 3 bases and J gave up 2 bases; unmatched junction bases: 4. The CDR3 spans 16 residues. Germline V gene data show CDR1 as LGHNA and CDR2 as YNFKEQ. The CDR3: CASSHFSGGATDTQYF. For the CDR3, the DNA is TGTGCCAGCAGCCACTTTAGCGGGGGGGCCACAGATACGCAGTATTTT.

The chain recombines TRBV5-4 with TRBJ1-6, with D unresolved. The ends were cut back, 0 bases at V and 9 bases at J, with 4 bases in the middle. Germline V gene lookup returns CDR1 SGHNT and CDR2 YYREEE (reference sequence). The CDR3 covers 12 residues. The CDR3: CASSLDSSPLHF. The CDR3 DNA is TGTGCCAGCAGCTTGGACAGTTCACCCCTCCACTTT.

This chain uses TRBV7-2 with TRBJ2-7; no firm D call. The CDR3 sequence is 13 residues long. Germline V gene lookup returns CDR1 SGHTA and CDR2 FQGNSA. Trimming took 1 base from V and 2 from J, leaving 6 bases between them. CDR3 in DNA: TGTGCCAGCAGCTTAGTAGGTACCTACGAGCAGTACTTC. Protein: CASSLVGTYEQYF.

The chain is built from TRBV15 and TRBJ2-7; D might be TRBD1 (9 bases). The CDR3 consists of 16 residues. CDR1 LNHNV and CDR2 YYDKDF come from the germline V gene (reference sequence). V dropped 0 bases and J dropped 6 bases, with 18 bases sitting between them. CDR3: CATSRDFSGTGLEQYF. The CDR3 DNA reads TGTGCCACCAGCAGAGATTTTAGCGGGACAGGGCTCGAGCAGTACTTC.

The chain combines TRBV30 with TRBJ2-6; TRBD2 might be the D (5 bases). CDR1 GTSNPN and CDR2 SVGIG come from the germline V gene (reference sequence). This CDR3 contains 14 residues. The germline V and J ends were trimmed by 8 bases and 1 base, with 12 bases remaining between them. This CDR3 is CATRRNSGANVLTF. The CDR3 DNA sequence: TGTGCCACGCGGAGGAATTCTGGGGCCAACGTCCTGACTTTC.

The gene calls are TRBV5-4 and TRBJ1-2; a possible D gene is TRBD1 (6 bases). V was clipped by 6 bases and J by 8 bases, with 17 bases between them. This CDR3 is built from 13 residues. In germline, CDR1 is SGHNT, CDR2 YYREEE (reference sequence). DNA for the CDR3: TGTGCCAGCATGGCGGGGGGGGCGGAGGGCTACACCTTC. Amino acids: CASMAGGAEGYTF.

This chain connects TRBV29-1 to TRBJ1-2, with TRBD1 identical over 9 bases. Looked up from germline, CDR1 is SQVTM and CDR2 is ANQGSEA. The trim removed 4 bases at V and 9 bases at J, leaving 12 bases unmatched. This CDR3 has 14 amino acids. The CDR3 reads CSVVKQGAVSSYTF. The CDR3 DNA sequence: TGCAGCGTTGTGAAACAGGGGGCGGTTAGTAGCTACACCTTC.

This sequence joins TRBV6-1 and TRBJ1-6, with a possible D match to TRBD1 (5 bases). Germline lookup yields CDR1 MNHNS and CDR2 SASEGT. The CDR3 has 16 residues. V lost 2 bases to trimming and J lost 7 bases, with 15 bases between them. The CDR3 here is CASSEWSQATNSPLHF. The CDR3 region has the DNA TGTGCCAGCAGTGAATGGTCACAGGCTACCAATTCACCCCTCCACTTT.

The chain carries TRBV7-9 and TRBJ1-5; no reliable D call. This CDR3 comprises 15 residues. Germline V gives CDR1 SEHNR, CDR2 FQNEAQ (reference sequence). V was trimmed by 0 bases and J by 3 bases, leaving 9 bases between them. CDR3 nucleotide sequence: TGTGCCAGCAGCTTAGCCGGGAACCCCAATCAGCCCCAGCATTTT. The encoded protein is CASSLAGNPNQPQHF.

V is TRBV2 and J is TRBJ2-5; the D is unclear. V was pared by 3 bases and J by 5 bases, with 7 bases between. Per the germline V gene, CDR1 is SNHLY and CDR2 is FYNNEI. This CDR3 comprises 12 residues. CDR3 loop: CASSDLGETQYF. CDR3 DNA: TGTGCCAGCAGTGACCTGGGGGAGACCCAGTACTTC.

The chain employs TRBV7-2 and TRBJ2-3, with 7 positions matching TRBD2. V lost 10 bases to trimming and J lost 0 bases; unmatched junction nucleotides: 7. This CDR3 is 14 amino acids long. CDR1 SGHTA and CDR2 FQGNSA come from the germline V gene. In nucleotides, the CDR3 is TGTGCCACAATGCGGGGGATCAGCACAGATACGCAGTATTTT. It is translated as CATMRGISTDTQYF. The variable domain in full, with the rest retrieved from reference TRBV7-2 and TRBJ2-3, is GAGVSQSPSNKVTEKGKDVELRCDPISGHTALYWYRQSLGQGLEFLIYFQGNSAPDKSGLPSDRFSAERTGGSVSTLTIQRTQQEDSAVYLCATMRGISTDTQYFGPGTRLTVL.